One TCR beta chain is described in this entry. The antigen is undetermined. This sample stems from a study of OX40 agonist ivuxolimab in advanced cancers. Turning to the study itself: Dosing consisted of intravenous ivuxolimab at 0.01 to 10 mg/kg every 2 weeks. Hepatocellular carcinoma, melanoma, renal cell or head and neck cancer affected the dose-escalation patients.

Points from the study as a whole: At doses 0.1 to 3.0 mg/kg, CD4+ and CD8+ clones expanded.

Using immunoSEQ multiplex PCR, the repertoire was profiled, and TCRdb retains in-frame clones only, with some absent. Among under 85,000 clones, about 93% were seen once, and the ten largest hold roughly 6.4%. Germline V gene sequence: CDR1 MNHEY, CDR2 SVGAGI. CDR3 size: 15 residues. Trimming took off 4 bases at V and 6 bases at J, with 15 bases between the two ends. The V call is TRBV6-5, the J call TRBJ2-2; a possible D gene is TRBD2 (5 bases). The sequencing used CD4+ or CD8+ T cells sorted from blood, collected in a trial of the OX40 agonist ivuxolimab. This TCR was sampled from an adult with an advanced solid tumor such as melanoma, head and neck, liver or kidney cancer. The chain's CDR3 is CASSLALGYPGELFF. In nucleotides, the CDR3 is TGTGCCAGCAGTTTAGCGTTGGGGTATCCCGGGGAGCTGTTTTTT.